What follows are 21 T cell receptor beta chains derived from one specimen sequenced in a study of T-cell memory formation after mild COVID-19. MiXCR was run by TCRdb on the 5' RACE reads, yielding one entry per CDR3 protein. Of 500,000 to 600,000 distinct CDR3 sequences in the sample, roughly 18% were seen once. Sequenced: PBMCs or a T cell subset sorted from them (not recorded which). These receptors were obtained from an adult woman who had mild COVID-19 (a few samples of this study predate the infection). Cell type and time point are not known.

A few counts support this clonotype. The chain links TRBV28 to TRBJ2-7, with D perhaps matching TRBD2 (5 bases). Germline values: CDR1 MDHEN, CDR2 SYDVKM. The CDR3 extends over 16 amino acids. V was pared by 4 bases and J by 2 bases, with 18 bases between. Here the CDR3 DNA reads TGTGCCAGCAGTTCGACTATCACAGAAACCACCTACGAGCAGTACTTC. Amino acid sequence: CASSSTITETTYEQYF.

There are a few counts of this clonotype. V and J are TRBV5-1 and TRBJ1-1; maybe TRBD1 (5 bases). This CDR3 spans 17 amino acids. Germline V CDR1 and CDR2: SGHRS, YFSETQ. V was trimmed by 4 bases and J by 2 bases, leaving 21 bases between them. This CDR3 reads CASSPRGGTGRNTEAFF. CDR3 bases: TGCGCCAGCAGCCCCCGGGGGGGGACTGGGCGTAACACTGAAGCTTTCTTT.

This clonotype was detected many times. The rearrangement joins TRBV29-1 to TRBJ2-1; 9 positions agree with TRBD1. Germline V gives CDR1 SQVTM, CDR2 ANQGSEA. The ends lost 7 bases at V and 8 bases at J; junction bases unmatched: 6. The CDR3 runs to 12 residues. The CDR3 region has the DNA TGCAGCGCCCGGACAGGGGAGTATGAGCAGTTCTTC. This gives the protein CSARTGEYEQFF.

The chain joins TRBV15 to TRBJ2-5; D unresolved. Germline assignment: CDR1 LNHNV and CDR2 YYDKDF (reference sequence). V was clipped by 3 bases and J by 4 bases, with 3 bases between them. The CDR3 runs to 11 residues. The chain's CDR3 is CATSSRETQYF. In nucleotides, the CDR3 is TGTGCCACCAGCAGCAGAGAGACCCAGTACTTC.

The chain uses TRBV6-5 and TRBJ2-5; D is uncertain. The CDR3 has 11 amino acids. The germline V gene encodes CDR1 MNHEY and CDR2 SVGAGI. The V end was cut by 6 bases, the J end by 4 bases, with 6 bases between. For the CDR3, the DNA is TGTGCCAGCAGGACACCAGAGACCCAGTACTTC. Residues: CASRTPETQYF.

J is TRBJ2-1 and V is TRBV7-6; D not certain. The CDR3 length is 14 residues. CDR1 and CDR2 from the germline V gene are SGHVS and FNYEAQ. Trimming stripped 0 bases from V and 7 bases from J, with 10 bases between. The CDR3 DNA sequence: TGTGCCAGCAGCTTAGCTCAGCTCTCGAATGAGCAGTTCTTC. Protein product: CASSLAQLSNEQFF.

The chain couples TRBV19 to TRBJ1-2; maybe TRBD1 (5 bases). V lost 4 bases, J lost 5 bases, and 11 bases lay in between. The CDR3 runs 13 residues. Per germline, CDR1 LNHDA and CDR2 SQIVND (reference sequence). The CDR3 region is CASSTGDGYGYTF. The CDR3 nucleotides are TGTGCCAGTAGTACCGGGGACGGGTATGGCTACACCTTC.

The chain employs TRBV6-5 and TRBJ1-1, with D hard to call. Germline V CDR1 and CDR2: MNHEY, SVGAGI. This CDR3 region has 13 residues. Trimming left V 2 bases short and J 5 bases short, with 9 bases between. DNA for the CDR3: TGTGCCAGCAGTTACGATTGGGAGACTGAAGCTTTCTTT. Translating gives CASSYDWETEAFF.

CDR3 sequence: CASSLAKTGPEEKLFF. In DNA form, the CDR3 reads TGTGCCAGCAGCTTAGCGAAGACAGGCCCAGAGGAAAAACTGTTTTTT. The chain uses TRBV7-9 and TRBJ1-4, with D perhaps matching TRBD1 (6 bases). CDR3 size: 16 residues. Germline V gene data show CDR1 as SEHNR and CDR2 as FQNEAQ (reference sequence). The germline V and J ends were trimmed by 0 bases and 8 bases, with 16 bases remaining between them.

The chain couples TRBV5-4 to TRBJ1-2, with 7 bases matching TRBD1. The V gene end was trimmed by 7 bases and the J gene end by 2 bases; junction bases not matched to a gene: 2. Germline-derived CDR1 and CDR2 are SGHNT and YYREEE (reference sequence). This CDR3 has 12 amino acids. The CDR3 sequence: CASLDRNYGYTF. CDR3 nucleotide sequence: TGTGCCAGCCTGGACAGGAACTATGGCTACACCTTC. Complete variable domain (other parts from reference TRBV5-4 and TRBJ1-2): ETGVTQSPTHLIKTRGQQVTLRCSSQSGHNTVSWYQQALGQGPQFIFQYYREEENGRGNFPPRFSGLQFPNYSSELNVNALELDDSALYLCASLDRNYGYTFGSGTRLTVV.

In its sample, this clonotype was seen a few times. The chain couples TRBV7-2 to TRBJ2-3; the match to TRBD2 covers 10 bases. Trimming removed 1 base from V and 6 bases from J; junction bases left unmatched: 7. Germline CDR1 SGHTA, CDR2 FQGNSA. The CDR3 spans 16 residues. CDR3 loop: CASSLGPAGGHDTQYF. CDR3 sequence (DNA): TGTGCCAGCAGCTTAGGGCCAGCGGGGGGGCATGATACGCAGTATTTT.

The chain recombines TRBV12-3 or TRBV12-4 with TRBJ2-6, with 9 bases aligning to TRBD1. The J segment lost 11 bases and the V segment lost 5 bases, leaving 10 bases of the junction unmatched. The CDR3 totals 15 residues. The CDR3 loop reads CASSPWTGENHVLTF. The CDR3 region has the DNA TGTGCCAGCAGTCCCTGGACAGGGGAAAATCACGTCCTGACTTTC.

The chain has TRBV12-3 or TRBV12-4 and TRBJ1-6; 10 bases are a match to TRBD1. After removal of 5 bases from V and 8 bases from J, the junction contained 9 bases not matched to a gene. The CDR3 runs to 16 residues. CDR3 nucleotide sequence: TGTGCCAGCAGTCGACAGGGGGCCGGGAGTGATTCACCCCTCCACTTT. Its translation: CASSRQGAGSDSPLHF.

This clonotype was recorded a few times. The chain employs TRBV5-4 and TRBJ1-2, with D possibly matching TRBD1 (5 bases). CDR1 and CDR2 from the germline V gene are SGHNT and YYREEE (reference sequence). The CDR3 has 16 amino acids. V lost 5 bases to trimming and J lost 0 bases, with 17 bases between them. CDR3 sequence (DNA): TGTGCCAGCAGTTCCGGAGGGACGGGACCTAACTATGGCTACACCTTC. Translating it yields CASSSGGTGPNYGYTF.

CDR3 protein: CASSASGVGYEQYF. The CDR3, as DNA: TGTGCCAGCAGCGCCTCAGGGGTGGGCTACGAGCAGTACTTC. This rearrangement joins TRBV9 to TRBJ2-7, with D perhaps matching TRBD1 (6 bases). The length of the CDR3 is 14 residues. Trimming pared 3 bases from V and 3 bases from J, leaving 13 bases between. Germline values: CDR1 SGDLS, CDR2 YYNGEE.

This chain links TRBV24-1 with TRBJ2-1; TRBD2 matches 12 bases. Trimming removed 5 bases from V and 8 bases from J; junction bases left unmatched: 3. The germline gives CDR1 KGHDR, CDR2 SFDVKD. The CDR3 consists of 14 residues. CDR3 protein: CATSGLAGVDEQFF. As DNA, the CDR3 is TGTGCCACCAGTGGACTAGCGGGAGTCGATGAGCAGTTCTTC.

The rearrangement uses TRBV25-1 and TRBJ1-2; perhaps TRBD1 as D (6 bases). V lost 2 bases, J lost 2 bases, and 12 bases lay in between. Germline V CDR1 and CDR2: MGHDK, SYGVNS. The CDR3 runs to 15 residues. This CDR3 is CASSEGGARNYGYTF. CDR3 sequence (DNA): TGTGCCAGCAGTGAAGGGGGGGCGAGGAACTATGGCTACACCTTC.

This chain joins TRBV20-1 and TRBJ2-4; 9 bases line up with TRBD1. Germline lookup yields CDR1 DFQATT and CDR2 SNEGSKA (reference sequence). J gave up 0 bases and V 3 bases, and 6 bases lay outside the gene matches. The CDR3 consists of 16 residues. CDR3 in DNA: TGCAGTGCTAGTGACCCGGGACAGGGAGCCAAAAACATTCAGTACTTC. Encoded protein: CSASDPGQGAKNIQYF.

CDR3 in DNA: TGTGCCAGCAGTTTACTAGCGAGTTACAATGAGCAGTTCTTC. Protein product: CASSLLASYNEQFF. The rearrangement joins TRBV12-3 or TRBV12-4 to TRBJ2-1; possibly TRBD2 for D (6 bases). Trimming took off 2 bases at V and 4 bases at J, with 9 bases between the two ends. CDR3 length: 14 residues.

The chain links TRBV5-5 to TRBJ2-7; no firm D call. CDR1 is SGHKS, CDR2 YYEKEE, per germline (reference sequence). The length of the CDR3 is 12 residues. V was trimmed by 4 bases and J by 3 bases, leaving 8 bases between them. In nucleotides, the CDR3 is TGTGCCAGCAGCGCCTGGGACTACGAGCAGTACTTC. It is translated as CASSAWDYEQYF.

V gene TRBV6-4 combines with J gene TRBJ1-2; 9 bases match TRBD1. The V segment lost 3 bases and the J segment 4 bases; nucleotides outside the gene matches: 12. There are 17 residues in the CDR3. Germline lookup yields CDR1 MRHNA and CDR2 SNTAGT. This CDR3 is CASSESPAQGASYGYTF. In nucleotides, the CDR3 is TGTGCCAGCAGTGAGTCTCCGGCACAGGGGGCTAGCTATGGCTACACCTTC.